The 5 T cell receptor beta chains listed next were all sequenced from one sample in a study of blood T cell repertoires in COVID-19. The method was immunoSEQ multiplex PCR; TCRdb's version includes in-frame clones alone and lacks a portion of them. The sample lists about 270,000 clones, around 86% occurring once. The sample was PBMCs or T cells enriched from blood (not recorded which). The receptors originated from a woman under 30 who had recovered from COVID-19.

CDR3 amino acids: CASSSPGVGTNEKLFF. The CDR3, as DNA: TGCGCCAGCAGCAGCCCGGGGGTTGGGACTAATGAAAAACTGTTTTTT. The chain combines TRBV4-1 with TRBJ1-4; tentative D call: TRBD1 (5 bases). There are 16 residues in the CDR3. Trimming shortened V by 5 bases and J by 2 bases, and 15 bases separated the two germline ends. The germline gives CDR1 MGHRA, CDR2 YSYEKL.

The V and J genes are TRBV29-1 and TRBJ1-5, with a possible D match to TRBD1 (6 bases). Trimming removed 7 bases at V and 11 bases at J, with 18 bases between. CDR1 is SQVTM and CDR2 is ANQGSEA in the germline V gene. The CDR3 has 12 residues. DNA for the CDR3: TGCAGCGCCTTATTAATGAGGGGGACCCAGCATTTT. Residues: CSALLMRGTQHF.

The chain combines TRBV11-2 with TRBJ1-4; tentative D call: TRBD1 (6 bases). Germline CDR1 SGHAT, CDR2 FQNNGV. The CDR3 is 14 residues long. V was trimmed by 0 bases and J by 10 bases, leaving 12 bases between them. The chain's CDR3 is CASSLERDTPKLFF. CDR3 in DNA: TGTGCCAGCAGCTTAGAACGGGACACCCCAAAACTGTTTTTT.

This chain uses TRBV27 with TRBJ1-1, with 8 bases matching TRBD1. The CDR3 covers 14 residues. V lost 6 bases and J lost 5; bases outside the gene matches: 8. Germline CDR1 reads MNHEY; CDR2 reads SMNVEV (reference sequence). In DNA, the CDR3 is TGTGCCAGCAGCGGACAGGGTACAGTGACTGAAGCTTTCTTT. Translation: CASSGQGTVTEAFF.

The V call is TRBV2, the J call TRBJ2-7, with TRBD1 matching 10 bases. Trimming took 5 bases from V and 3 from J; bases not matched to a gene: 1. The CDR3 runs 13 residues. Per germline, CDR1 SNHLY and CDR2 FYNNEI. The DNA of the CDR3 is TGTGCCAGCAGTCGGACAGGGGGCTACGAGCAGTACTTC. It yields the protein CASSRTGGYEQYF.